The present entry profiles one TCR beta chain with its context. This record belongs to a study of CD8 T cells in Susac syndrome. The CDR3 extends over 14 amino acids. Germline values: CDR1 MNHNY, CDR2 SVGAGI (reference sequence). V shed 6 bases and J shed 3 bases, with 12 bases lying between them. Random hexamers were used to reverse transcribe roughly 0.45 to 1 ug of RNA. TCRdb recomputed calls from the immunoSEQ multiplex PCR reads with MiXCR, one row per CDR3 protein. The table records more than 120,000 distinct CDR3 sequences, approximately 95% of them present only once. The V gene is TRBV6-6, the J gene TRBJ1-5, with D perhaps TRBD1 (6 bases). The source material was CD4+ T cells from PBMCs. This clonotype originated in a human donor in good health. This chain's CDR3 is CASSPNRDNQPQHF. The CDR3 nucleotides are TGTGCCAGCAGCCCCAACAGGGACAATCAGCCCCAGCATTTT.